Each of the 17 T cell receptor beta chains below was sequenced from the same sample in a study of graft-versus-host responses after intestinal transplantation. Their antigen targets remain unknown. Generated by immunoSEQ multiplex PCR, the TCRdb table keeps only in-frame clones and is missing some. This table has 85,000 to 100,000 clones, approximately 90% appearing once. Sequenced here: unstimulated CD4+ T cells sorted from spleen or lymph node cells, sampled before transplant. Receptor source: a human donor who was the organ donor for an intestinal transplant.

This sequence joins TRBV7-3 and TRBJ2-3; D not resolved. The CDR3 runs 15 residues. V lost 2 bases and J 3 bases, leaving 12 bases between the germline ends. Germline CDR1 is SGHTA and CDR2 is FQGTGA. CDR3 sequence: CASSLARLGTDTQYF. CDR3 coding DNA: TGTGCCAGCAGCTTAGCCCGACTGGGTACAGATACGCAGTATTTT.

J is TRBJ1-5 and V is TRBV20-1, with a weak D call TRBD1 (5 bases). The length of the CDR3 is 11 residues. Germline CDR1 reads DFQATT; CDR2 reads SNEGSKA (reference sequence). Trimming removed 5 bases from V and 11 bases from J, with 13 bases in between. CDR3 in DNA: TGCAGTGCTCTACAAGGACAAACCCAGCATTTT. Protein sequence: CSALQGQTQHF.

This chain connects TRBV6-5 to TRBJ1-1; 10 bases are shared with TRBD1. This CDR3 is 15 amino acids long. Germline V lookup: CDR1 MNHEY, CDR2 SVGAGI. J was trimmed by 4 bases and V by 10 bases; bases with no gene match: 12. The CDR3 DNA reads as TGTGCCACCGCCGGGGGACAGGGGAGGGGCACTGAAGCTTTCTTT. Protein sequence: CATAGGQGRGTEAFF.

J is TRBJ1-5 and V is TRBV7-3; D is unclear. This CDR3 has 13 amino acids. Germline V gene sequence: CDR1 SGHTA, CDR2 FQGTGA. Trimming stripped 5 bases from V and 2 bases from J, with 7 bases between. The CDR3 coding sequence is TGTGCCAGCAGCCCCCAGGGCAATCAGCCCCAGCATTTT. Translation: CASSPQGNQPQHF.

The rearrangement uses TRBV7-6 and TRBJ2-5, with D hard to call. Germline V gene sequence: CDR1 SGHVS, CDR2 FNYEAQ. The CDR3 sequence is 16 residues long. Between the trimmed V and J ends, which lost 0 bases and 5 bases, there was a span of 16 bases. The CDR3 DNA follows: TGTGCCAGCAGCTTAGCCGAGAACCCAGGCGCGGAGACCCAGTACTTC. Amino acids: CASSLAENPGAETQYF.

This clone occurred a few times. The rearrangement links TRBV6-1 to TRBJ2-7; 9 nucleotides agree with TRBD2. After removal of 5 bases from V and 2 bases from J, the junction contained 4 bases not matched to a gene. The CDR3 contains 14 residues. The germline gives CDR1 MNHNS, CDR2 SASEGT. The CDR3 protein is CASSQSGGPYEQYF. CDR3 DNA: TGTGCCAGCAGTCAGAGCGGGGGGCCCTACGAGCAGTACTTC.

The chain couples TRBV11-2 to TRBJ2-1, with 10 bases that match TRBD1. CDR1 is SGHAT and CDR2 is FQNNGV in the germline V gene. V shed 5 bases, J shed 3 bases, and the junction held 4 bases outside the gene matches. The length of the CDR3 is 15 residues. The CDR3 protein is CASSPRDRGYNEQFF. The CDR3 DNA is TGTGCCAGCAGCCCCCGGGACAGGGGCTACAATGAGCAGTTCTTC.

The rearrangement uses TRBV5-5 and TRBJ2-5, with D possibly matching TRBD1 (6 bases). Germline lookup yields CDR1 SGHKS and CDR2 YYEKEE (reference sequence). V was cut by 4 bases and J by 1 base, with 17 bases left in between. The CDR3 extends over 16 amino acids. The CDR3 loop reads CASSPSPTGSQETQYF. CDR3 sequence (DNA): TGTGCCAGCAGCCCCTCGCCGACAGGATCCCAAGAGACCCAGTACTTC.

The CDR3 loop is CASSRRENTEAFF. The DNA of the CDR3 is TGTGCCAGCAGCCGCAGGGAGAACACTGAAGCTTTCTTT. This rearrangement joins TRBV6-4 to TRBJ1-1, with TRBD1 as a possible D gene (5 bases). V was pared by 6 bases and J by 1 base, with 9 bases between. The germline gives CDR1 MRHNA, CDR2 SNTAGT. The length of the CDR3 is 13 residues.

Here the CDR3 reads CASSLAGTSEETQYF. The CDR3 DNA is TGTGCCAGCAGCTTAGCCGGGACTAGCGAAGAGACCCAGTACTTC. This chain links TRBV7-2 with TRBJ2-5, with 10 bases identical to TRBD2. The CDR3 loop spans 15 amino acids. The V and J ends lost 0 bases and 3 bases, in that order; junction bases with no gene match: 1. In germline, CDR1 is SGHTA, CDR2 FQGNSA.

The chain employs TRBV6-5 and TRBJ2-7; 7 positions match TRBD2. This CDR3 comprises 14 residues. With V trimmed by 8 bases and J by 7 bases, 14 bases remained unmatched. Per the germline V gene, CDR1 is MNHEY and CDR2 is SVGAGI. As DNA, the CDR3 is TGTGCCAGCCAAAGGGCACTAGCGTCGGGGGAGCAGTACTTC. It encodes CASQRALASGEQYF.

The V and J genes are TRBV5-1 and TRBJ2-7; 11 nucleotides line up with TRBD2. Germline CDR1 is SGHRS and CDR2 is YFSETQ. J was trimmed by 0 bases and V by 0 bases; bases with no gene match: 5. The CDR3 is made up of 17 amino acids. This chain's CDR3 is CASSLGLAGRSSYEQYF. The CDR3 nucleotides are TGCGCCAGCAGCTTGGGACTAGCGGGGAGAAGCTCCTACGAGCAGTACTTC.

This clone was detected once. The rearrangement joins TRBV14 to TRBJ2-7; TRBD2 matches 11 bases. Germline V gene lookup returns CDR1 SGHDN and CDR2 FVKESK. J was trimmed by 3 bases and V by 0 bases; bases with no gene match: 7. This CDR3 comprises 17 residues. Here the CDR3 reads CASSQEASGRMHYEQYF. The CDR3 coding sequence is TGTGCCAGCAGCCAAGAAGCTAGCGGGAGGATGCACTACGAGCAGTACTTC.

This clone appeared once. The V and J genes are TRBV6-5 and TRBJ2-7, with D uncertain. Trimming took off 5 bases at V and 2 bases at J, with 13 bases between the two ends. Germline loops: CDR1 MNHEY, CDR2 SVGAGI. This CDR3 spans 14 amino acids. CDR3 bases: TGTGCCAGCAGTGCTTCGGGTCAAACCTACGAGCAGTACTTC. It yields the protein CASSASGQTYEQYF.

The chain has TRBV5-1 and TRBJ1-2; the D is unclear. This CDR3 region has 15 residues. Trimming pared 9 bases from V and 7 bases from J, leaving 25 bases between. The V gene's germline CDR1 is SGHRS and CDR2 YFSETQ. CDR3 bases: TGCGCCACGAAGGCTACAGTTCTCGGTAGTGGTGGCTACACCTTC. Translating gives CATKATVLGSGGYTF.

CDR3 protein: CAISPNLAGGLDTQYF. Here the CDR3 DNA reads TGTGCCATCAGTCCGAACCTAGCGGGAGGGCTAGATACGCAGTATTTT. V and J are TRBV10-3 and TRBJ2-3, with 12 bases fitting TRBD2. In germline, CDR1 is ENHRY, CDR2 SYGVKD. Trimming at V came to 5 bases and at J to 5 bases, leaving 8 bases not matched to a gene. This CDR3 has 16 residues.

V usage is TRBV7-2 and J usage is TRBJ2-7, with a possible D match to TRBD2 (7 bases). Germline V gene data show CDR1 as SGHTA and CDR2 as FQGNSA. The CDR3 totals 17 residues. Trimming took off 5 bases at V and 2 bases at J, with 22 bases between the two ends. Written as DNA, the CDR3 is TGTGCCAGCAGCCCGTCCGCTATGCGGGGGCCCCCCTACGAGCAGTACTTC. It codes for CASSPSAMRGPPYEQYF.